These 21 T cell receptor beta chains came from one sample sequenced in a study of T cell repertoires in cytomegalovirus infection. No antigen has been identified for these receptors. TCRdb fed the reads into MiXCR, producing one record per CDR3 protein. The data contain fewer than 850,000 distinct CDR3 sequences, 25% to 30% of them singletons. This specimen consisted of cultured CD8+ T cells from PBMCs, obtained from culture after CMV antigen stimulation. Receptor source: a human donor in good health (CMV status not recorded). Some clones in this sample may be carry-over from other donors' samples.

The chain recombines TRBV19 with TRBJ1-1; no reliable D call. This CDR3 has 11 residues. V was clipped by 7 bases and J by 6 bases, with 9 bases between them. From germline, CDR1 is LNHDA and CDR2 SQIVND (reference sequence). The CDR3 nucleotides read TGTGCCAGTACCCGTAGGGCTGAAGCTTTCTTT. Protein product: CASTRRAEAFF.

This clonotype appeared a few times. This chain uses TRBV7-9 with TRBJ2-2; TRBD1 agrees at 7 bases. V gave up 6 bases and J gave up 3 bases; unmatched junction bases: 13. Germline assignment: CDR1 SEHNR and CDR2 FQNEAQ (reference sequence). The CDR3 contains 17 residues. The CDR3 is CASRGSRDSEDTGELFF. CDR3 DNA: TGTGCCAGCAGGGGATCCCGGGACAGCGAGGACACCGGGGAGCTGTTTTTT. The entire variable domain, with the rest obtained from reference TRBV7-9 and TRBJ2-2, is as follows: DTGVSQNPRHKITKRGQNVTFRCDPISEHNRLYWYRQTLGQGPEFLTYFQNEAQLEKSRLLSDRFSAERPKGSFSTLEIQRTEQGDSAMYLCASRGSRDSEDTGELFFGEGSRLTVL.

This clonotype was observed a few times. The chain links TRBV12-3 or TRBV12-4 to TRBJ2-3; either TRBD1 or TRBD2 may fit D (7 bases each). This CDR3 is 15 amino acids long. Trimming stripped 5 bases from V and 3 bases from J, with 15 bases between. The CDR3 is CASSPGGGFTDTQYF. CDR3 nucleotides: TGTGCCAGCAGTCCAGGGGGGGGGTTTACAGATACGCAGTATTTT.

The table lists this clonotype with many counts. This rearrangement joins TRBV27 to TRBJ2-5; TRBD1 matches 10 bases. The CDR3 extends over 14 amino acids. Germline V gives CDR1 MNHEY, CDR2 SMNVEV (reference sequence). V lost 9 bases and J lost 2; bases outside the gene matches: 6. CDR3 nucleotides: TGTGCCAGTAGCCGGGACAGGGGACAAGAGACCCAGTACTTC. Translation: CASSRDRGQETQYF.

This clonotype was seen repeatedly, ten times or more. The rearrangement links TRBV12-3 or TRBV12-4 to TRBJ2-3, with 9 bases identical to TRBD2. With V trimmed by 9 bases and J by 5 bases, 9 bases remained unmatched. CDR3 length equals 14 residues. CDR3 residues: CASFGGLAGDTQYF. CDR3 sequence (DNA): TGTGCCAGTTTTGGGGGACTAGCTGGAGATACGCAGTATTTT.

CDR3 loop: CASSSRDTYYEQYV. Here the CDR3 DNA reads TGTGCCAGCAGCTCACGGGACACTTATTACGAGCAGTACGTC. The rearrangement links TRBV5-4 to TRBJ2-7; the D gene is possibly TRBD1 (6 bases). The V gene's germline CDR1 is SGHNT and CDR2 YYREEE (reference sequence). Trimming cost V 3 bases and J 4 bases, with 14 bases left between them. This CDR3 region has 14 residues.

This chain links TRBV7-9 with TRBJ2-1; 13 nucleotides line up with TRBD2. Germline values: CDR1 SEHNR, CDR2 FQNEAQ (reference sequence). The CDR3 has 14 residues. V shed 5 bases and J 8 bases; nucleotides not matched to a gene: 3. The CDR3 loop is CASSPGLAGHEQFF. The CDR3 DNA sequence: TGTGCCAGCAGCCCGGGACTAGCGGGACATGAGCAGTTCTTC.

The chain couples TRBV20-1 to TRBJ1-5, with D perhaps TRBD1 (6 bases). The CDR3 is 16 amino acids. V shed 4 bases and J shed 1 base, with 17 bases lying between them. In germline, CDR1 is DFQATT, CDR2 SNEGSKA (reference sequence). The CDR3 nucleotides are TGCAGTGCTACTACAGGGATCGGGGGAAGCAATCAGCCCCAGCATTTT. It is translated as CSATTGIGGSNQPQHF.

The V gene is TRBV20-1, the J gene TRBJ2-3, with TRBD2 as a possible D gene (6 bases). Germline-derived CDR1 and CDR2 are DFQATT and SNEGSKA (reference sequence). The CDR3 runs to 15 residues. V lost 0 bases and J 0 bases, leaving 10 bases between the germline ends. CDR3 region: CSARDRDSSTDTQYF. The CDR3 coding sequence is TGCAGTGCTAGAGATCGGGACTCTAGCACAGATACGCAGTATTTT.

V and J are TRBV27 and TRBJ2-2, with D perhaps TRBD2 (5 bases). V was trimmed by 10 bases and J by 2 bases, leaving 17 bases between them. CDR3 length: 15 residues. Germline loops: CDR1 MNHEY, CDR2 SMNVEV (reference sequence). CDR3 DNA sequence: TGTGCCAACAGCCTTCACGGGATCAACACCGGGGAGCTGTTTTTT. Translating gives CANSLHGINTGELFF.

This chain connects TRBV2 to TRBJ1-4; perhaps TRBD1 as D (6 bases). There are 16 residues in the CDR3. V gave up 1 base and J gave up 5 bases, with 14 bases separating them. Germline assignment: CDR1 SNHLY and CDR2 FYNNEI. CDR3 residues: CASSEDFRGNNEKLFF. CDR3 sequence (DNA): TGTGCCAGCAGTGAAGATTTTAGGGGGAACAATGAAAAACTGTTTTTT.

This CDR3 reads CASRDRGSGNTIYF. The CDR3 nucleotides read TGTGCCAGCAGGGATCGGGGGTCTGGAAACACCATATATTTT. The chain links TRBV27 to TRBJ1-3, with D maybe TRBD1 (5 bases). The germline V gene encodes CDR1 MNHEY and CDR2 SMNVEV (reference sequence). The CDR3 is made up of 14 amino acids. The V end lost 6 bases, the J end lost 1 base, and 10 bases lay between the germline ends.

The chain uses TRBV2 and TRBJ1-5; D ambiguous. V was pared by 0 bases and J by 0 bases, with 6 bases between. The CDR3 is 15 amino acids. The germline V gene encodes CDR1 SNHLY and CDR2 FYNNEI. The CDR3 spells CASSEAADSNQPQHF. The DNA for the CDR3 is TGTGCCAGCAGTGAAGCGGCGGATAGCAATCAGCCCCAGCATTTT.

This clonotype appeared a few times. This sequence joins TRBV6-6 and TRBJ1-1; no clear D. The V gene's germline CDR1 is MNHNY and CDR2 SVGAGI (reference sequence). The CDR3 loop spans 15 amino acids. V lost 1 base to trimming and J lost 1 base, with 10 bases between them. Here the CDR3 DNA reads TGTGCCAGCAGTTACTTGATTCGGGGGAACACTGAAGCTTTCTTT. Its protein product is CASSYLIRGNTEAFF.

The sample holds a few counts of this clonotype. The V call is TRBV14, the J call TRBJ2-1; 8 bases are a match to TRBD2. Germline V gives CDR1 SGHDN, CDR2 FVKESK. The CDR3 runs to 17 residues. With V trimmed by 4 bases and J by 9 bases, 17 bases remained unmatched. The CDR3 region is CASSPPGTRGALGEQFF. The CDR3 region has the DNA TGTGCCAGCAGCCCACCAGGGACTAGAGGGGCCTTAGGTGAGCAGTTCTTC.

This clonotype has just a few counts. V gene TRBV4-1 combines with J gene TRBJ1-3; no reliable D call. Trimming shortened V by 0 bases and J by 2 bases, and 8 bases separated the two germline ends. This CDR3 is 15 amino acids long. The germline V gene encodes CDR1 MGHRA and CDR2 YSYEKL. The CDR3 DNA sequence: TGCGCCAGCAGCCAAGATCTGAGCCCTGGAAACACCATATATTTT. It yields the protein CASSQDLSPGNTIYF.

The table lists this clonotype with a few counts. This chain connects TRBV3-1 to TRBJ2-7; D assignment may be TRBD1 or TRBD2 (5 bases each). Germline V lookup: CDR1 LGHDT, CDR2 YNNKEL (reference sequence). This CDR3 has 15 residues. Trimming cost V 0 bases and J 2 bases, with 11 bases left between them. CDR3 in DNA: TGTGCCAGCAGCCAAGATCCTGGGGGAACCTACGAGCAGTACTTC. Encoded protein: CASSQDPGGTYEQYF.

This clonotype came up many times. The chain employs TRBV7-2 and TRBJ1-1; D is undetermined. The germline gives CDR1 SGHTA, CDR2 FQGNSA. CDR3 length equals 13 residues. V lost 1 base and J 7 bases, leaving 10 bases between the germline ends. CDR3 sequence reads: CASSLVSVLEAFF. The CDR3 DNA reads TGTGCCAGCAGCTTAGTAAGCGTCCTTGAAGCTTTCTTT.

V gene TRBV4-1 combines with J gene TRBJ2-1; D call uncertain. The CDR3 length is 16 residues. The germline CDR1 and CDR2 sequences are MGHRA and YSYEKL. With 1 base removed from V and 1 base from J, the gap between germline ends came to 11 bases. Here the CDR3 DNA reads TGCGCCAGCAGCCAAGGTCCCCAGAGGTCCTACAATGAGCAGTTCTTC. Translation: CASSQGPQRSYNEQFF.

Concerning this clonotype itself: With a much larger clone just one base away, this may be a read error. Given the absence of the conserved phenylalanine or tryptophan at the CDR3 end, a read error is likely. The rearrangement joins TRBV7-2 to TRBJ2-3, with 11 bases that match TRBD2. This CDR3 spans 18 amino acids. Germline loops: CDR1 SGHTA, CDR2 FQGNSA. V was clipped by 1 base and J by 1 base; unmatched bases: 7. DNA for the CDR3: TGTGCCAGCAGCTTAGTCCCCGGACTAGCGGGCCGCACAGATACGCAGTATCTT. Its protein product is CASSLVPGLAGRTDTQYL.

CDR3 nucleotides: TGTGCCTTTAAAACGGGGCAGGGAAGTGAGTCGCCTGGAAACACCATATATTTT. The encoded protein is CAFKTGQGSESPGNTIYF. The chain joins TRBV7-9 to TRBJ1-3; D possibly corresponds to TRBD1 (5 bases). V was shortened by 11 bases and J by 2 bases, with 28 bases between the two germline ends. The CDR3 runs 18 residues. Germline V CDR1 and CDR2: SEHNR, FQNEAQ (reference sequence).